The sequence of this T cell receptor beta chain was determined in a study of beta chain features in type 1 diabetes. From germline, CDR1 is MNHEY and CDR2 SVGAGI. Trimming cost V 0 bases and J 0 bases, with 8 bases left between them. This CDR3 is 15 amino acids long. The authors reverse transcribed all of the isolated RNA, so sequencing captured expressed TCRB transcripts. Profiled with immunoSEQ multiplex PCR; TCRdb holds only in-frame clones, not every one. This sample has about 640,000 clones; roughly an eighth occur once, and the top ten carry 0.095% to 0.15%. Study-level results: PCR might favor shorter templates, equally in patients and controls. In every one of the four CD4+ subsets, TCRB CDR3s were moderately but significantly shorter in Type 1 diabetes patients.

This clone was seen a few times. Its antigen is unidentified. Sequenced: naive CD4+ T cells from blood. The receptor was isolated from a man aged 25-40 years with type 1 diabetes. This sequence joins TRBV6-5 and TRBJ1-1, with D unresolved. This CDR3 reads CASSYSPDMNTEAFF. In DNA, the CDR3 is TGTGCCAGCAGTTACTCGCCGGATATGAACACTGAAGCTTTCTTT.